The rows below give T cell receptor beta chains drawn from one sample of a study of shared clonotypes between healthy human individuals. Profiling relied on immunoSEQ multiplex PCR, and the TCRdb table lists in-frame clones only, not all of them. The sample consists of about 520,000 clones, 60% to 80% of them appearing once. Specimen: PBMCs. Receptor source: a woman aged 40 to 50 in good health. Some clones in this sample may be carry-over from other donors' samples. Both conserved end residues are part of each CDR3. D genes are given only for firm matches. Rows may omit the clone size; those that give it use once, few, many or a size class.

cdr3_aa: CSGTLGGTGELFF; cdr3_nt: TGCAGCGGGACCTTAGGGGGGACCGGGGAGCTGTTTTTT; j_call: TRBJ2-2; v_call: TRBV29-1; clone_size: once; d_call: -
cdr3_aa: CASRPGTGVGYTF; cdr3_nt: TGTGCCAGCAGACCCGGGACAGGCGTTGGCTACACCTTC; j_call: TRBJ1-2; v_call: TRBV27; clone_size: -; d_call: TRBD1
cdr3_aa: CASSLEGGYSYNEQFF; cdr3_nt: TGTGCCAGCAGCTTAGAGGGCGGCTACTCCTACAATGAGCAGTTCTTC; j_call: TRBJ2-1; v_call: TRBV7-9; clone_size: few; d_call: -
cdr3_aa: CASSLTRGNEQFF; cdr3_nt: TGTGCTAGCAGCTTAACCAGGGGTAATGAGCAGTTCTTC; j_call: TRBJ2-1; v_call: TRBV7-7; clone_size: -; d_call: -
cdr3_aa: CASRQRDGYNEQFF; cdr3_nt: TGTGCCAGCAGGCAGCGGGACGGCTACAATGAGCAGTTCTTC; j_call: TRBJ2-1; v_call: TRBV2; clone_size: many; d_call: TRBD2
cdr3_aa: CACTDSLNTGELFF; cdr3_nt: TGTGCCTGTACGGACAGCTTAAACACCGGGGAGCTGTTTTTT; j_call: TRBJ2-2; v_call: TRBV27; clone_size: -; d_call: -
cdr3_aa: CASSQEVLVKQYF; cdr3_nt: TGCGCCAGCAGCCAAGAAGTCCTCGTAAAGCAGTACTTC; j_call: TRBJ2-7; v_call: TRBV4-1; clone_size: -; d_call: -
cdr3_aa: CASSLGSEPPFF; cdr3_nt: TGTGCCAGCAGCTTAGGTTCCGAACCTCCGTTCTTC; j_call: TRBJ2-1; v_call: TRBV7-2; clone_size: -; d_call: -
cdr3_aa: CASSSPQGREGRGETQYF; cdr3_nt: TGTGCCAGCAGCTCCCCCCAGGGGCGGGAGGGAAGGGGTGAGACCCAGTACTTC; j_call: TRBJ2-5; v_call: TRBV7-2; clone_size: -; d_call: TRBD2
cdr3_aa: CASSVGGGKDQPQHF; cdr3_nt: TGTGCCAGCAGCGTAGGTGGAGGGAAGGATCAGCCCCAGCATTTT; j_call: TRBJ1-5; v_call: TRBV9; clone_size: -; d_call: -
cdr3_aa: CASSPTGPVGNEQFF; cdr3_nt: TGCGCCAGCAGCCCAACGGGCCCCGTTGGCAATGAGCAGTTCTTC; j_call: TRBJ2-1; v_call: TRBV10-2; clone_size: -; d_call: -
cdr3_aa: CASRSTVNTGELFF; cdr3_nt: TGTGCCAGCAGATCTACGGTGAACACCGGGGAGCTGTTTTTT; j_call: TRBJ2-2; v_call: TRBV6-5; clone_size: -; d_call: -
cdr3_aa: CASSPIWASAGGEQFF; cdr3_nt: TGCGCCAGCAGCCCCATTTGGGCTTCCGCGGGAGGGGAGCAGTTCTTC; j_call: TRBJ2-1; v_call: TRBV5-1; clone_size: -; d_call: TRBD2
cdr3_aa: CASSKAGGPDEQYF; cdr3_nt: TGTGCCAGCAGCAAAGCGGGAGGGCCGGACGAGCAGTACTTC; j_call: TRBJ2-7; v_call: TRBV11-2; clone_size: few; d_call: TRBD2
cdr3_aa: CSSLGYEQYF; cdr3_nt: TGCAGTTCCTTAGGGTACGAGCAGTACTTT; j_call: TRBJ2-7; v_call: TRBV20-1; clone_size: once; d_call: -
cdr3_aa: CASSGGQAKGEQFF; cdr3_nt: TGCGCCAGCAGCGGGGGACAGGCCAAGGGTGAGCAGTTCTTC; j_call: TRBJ2-1; v_call: TRBV5-1; clone_size: -; d_call: TRBD1
cdr3_aa: CASSLSGVTDTQYF; cdr3_nt: TGTGCCAGCAGCTTGTCAGGGGTTACAGATACGCAGTATTTT; j_call: TRBJ2-3; v_call: TRBV5-4; clone_size: few; d_call: -
cdr3_aa: CASSPPNRGRLTDTQYF; cdr3_nt: TGCGCCAGCAGCCCCCCCAATAGGGGACGACTCACAGATACGCAGTATTTT; j_call: TRBJ2-3; v_call: TRBV5-1; clone_size: -; d_call: -
cdr3_aa: CASTGDPSNQPQHF; cdr3_nt: TGTGCCTCGACAGGGGACCCTAGCAATCAGCCCCAGCATTTT; j_call: TRBJ1-5; v_call: TRBV10-3; clone_size: few; d_call: TRBD1
cdr3_aa: CASSERPSGENEQFF; cdr3_nt: TGTGCCAGCAGTGAAAGGCCTAGCGGGGAAAATGAGCAGTTCTTC; j_call: TRBJ2-1; v_call: TRBV2; clone_size: -; d_call: TRBD2
cdr3_aa: CASSNHQGPSYEQYF; cdr3_nt: TGTGCCAGCAGTAACCATCAGGGTCCATCCTACGAGCAGTACTTC; j_call: TRBJ2-7; v_call: TRBV28; clone_size: -; d_call: -
cdr3_aa: CASSSGLVTDTQYF; cdr3_nt: TGTGCCAGCAGCTCTGGACTAGTCACAGATACGCAGTATTTT; j_call: TRBJ2-3; v_call: TRBV7-2; clone_size: -; d_call: TRBD2
cdr3_aa: CAWSVTGAYEQYF; cdr3_nt: TGTGCCTGGAGTGTTACAGGGGCCTACGAGCAGTACTTC; j_call: TRBJ2-7; v_call: TRBV30; clone_size: -; d_call: TRBD1
cdr3_aa: CASSPSGMSPYEQYF; cdr3_nt: TGTGCCAGCAGTCCTAGCGGGATGAGCCCCTACGAGCAGTACTTC; j_call: TRBJ2-7; v_call: TRBV28; clone_size: few; d_call: TRBD2
cdr3_aa: CASRRPNSYEQYF; cdr3_nt: TGTGCCAGCAGACGGCCCAACTCCTACGAGCAGTACTTC; j_call: TRBJ2-7; v_call: TRBV28; clone_size: -; d_call: -
cdr3_aa: CATWTGGPNQPQHF; cdr3_nt: TGTGCCACCTGGACAGGGGGCCCCAATCAGCCCCAGCATTTT; j_call: TRBJ1-5; v_call: TRBV19; clone_size: -; d_call: TRBD1